The 12 T cell receptor beta chains presented below share a single source sample, sequenced in a study of shared clonotypes between healthy human individuals. Assay: immunoSEQ multiplex PCR; the TCRdb copy retains only in-frame clones and omits some. Here the sample spans roughly 2.5 million clones, around 94% being singletons. The specimen was naive CD4+ T cells sorted from blood. Noted subset: CD45RA+ positively selected. The receptor set was obtained from a man younger than 35 in good health.

The chain employs TRBV29-1 and TRBJ2-1; 7 nucleotides line up with TRBD2. V was clipped by 3 bases and J by 3 bases; unmatched bases: 5. Germline V gene data show CDR1 as SQVTM and CDR2 as ANQGSEA. The CDR3 is 14 residues long. DNA of the CDR3: TGCAGCGTTGATCGGTGGGGGGGCTACAATGAGCAGTTCTTC. Protein sequence: CSVDRWGGYNEQFF.

In DNA form, the CDR3 reads TGTGCCATCACAGGGGGTTCCTACGAGCAGTACTTC. Encoded protein: CAITGGSYEQYF. This chain links TRBV6-7 with TRBJ2-7, with 8 bases aligning to TRBD1. TRBV6-7 is an open reading frame whose function is uncertain. J was trimmed by 1 base and V by 10 bases; bases with no gene match: 3. The CDR3 is 12 amino acids.

The chain carries TRBV14 and TRBJ2-5; D gene uncertain. Germline assignment: CDR1 SGHDN and CDR2 FVKESK. V was cut by 0 bases and J by 8 bases, with 7 bases left in between. There are 12 residues in the CDR3. CDR3 in DNA: TGTGCCAGCAGCCAAGAGAGGACCACCCAGTACTTC. It yields the protein CASSQERTTQYF.

In the case of this clone: The junction shows a germline mismatch at one end, possibly a read error. Other DNA variants within this sample encode the same CDR3. J is TRBJ2-7 and V is TRBV7-7, with D maybe TRBD2 (5 bases). Looked up from germline, CDR1 is SSHAT and CDR2 is FNYEAQ (reference sequence). There are 14 residues in the CDR3. Written as DNA, the CDR3 is TGTGCTAGCAGTCCCGGACTGGCCGGGTCCGAGCAGTACTTC. Translation: CASSPGLAGSEQYF.

The chain combines TRBV9 with TRBJ2-7, with 7 nucleotides matching TRBD1. The germline CDR1 and CDR2 sequences are SGDLS and YYNGEE. The V gene end was trimmed by 4 bases and the J gene end by 4 bases; junction bases not matched to a gene: 8. The CDR3 extends over 14 amino acids. CDR3 sequence reads: CASSNRQGSYEQYF. The CDR3 nucleotides read TGTGCCAGCAGCAACCGACAGGGAAGTTACGAGCAGTACTTC.

The rearrangement joins TRBV19 to TRBJ1-2; D is undetermined. The CDR3 extends over 13 amino acids. Per the germline V gene, CDR1 is LNHDA and CDR2 is SQIVND (reference sequence). The germline V and J ends were trimmed by 6 bases and 8 bases, with 16 bases remaining between them. In DNA form, the CDR3 reads TGTGCCAGTAGCCCGACCGTGCGGGTAGGCTACACCTTC. It is translated as CASSPTVRVGYTF.

J is TRBJ2-5 and V is TRBV5-1; D possibly corresponds to TRBD2 (6 bases). In germline, CDR1 is SGHRS, CDR2 YFSETQ. The CDR3 runs to 16 residues. V was trimmed by 0 bases and J by 1 base, leaving 13 bases between them. Written as DNA, the CDR3 is TGCGCCAGCAGCTTGGCCCAAGGAGGGAGCCAAGAGACCCAGTACTTC. Its translation: CASSLAQGGSQETQYF. The complete variable domain, with remaining parts taken from reference TRBV5-1 and TRBJ2-5, reads KAGVTQTPRYLIKTRGQQVTLSCSPISGHRSVSWYQQTPGQGLQFLFEYFSETQRNKGNFPGRFSGRQFSNSRSEMNVSTLELGDSALYLCASSLAQGGSQETQYFGPGTRLLVL.

The chain recombines TRBV7-8 with TRBJ2-7; 11 bases fit TRBD1. CDR1 and CDR2 from the germline V gene are SGHVS and FQNEAQ. This CDR3 has 14 amino acids. V was clipped by 4 bases and J by 6 bases; unmatched bases: 5. The CDR3 nucleotides read TGTGCCAGCAGCTCTGGGACAGGGGGAGGCGAGCAGTACTTC. Translating it yields CASSSGTGGGEQYF.

The chain is built from TRBV2 and TRBJ1-2, with a weak D call TRBD1 (5 bases). The CDR3 has 13 residues. Looked up from germline, CDR1 is SNHLY and CDR2 is FYNNEI. V was trimmed by 9 bases and J by 6 bases, leaving 17 bases between them. In DNA, the CDR3 is TGTGCCAGTTCGGGACGGCGAAAGGATGGCTACACCTTC. This codes for CASSGRRKDGYTF.

This clone was seen a handful of times. V usage is TRBV19 and J usage is TRBJ1-5; D possibly corresponds to TRBD1 (6 bases). The CDR3 covers 15 residues. Deletions cut 3 bases from V and 5 bases from J, with 14 bases between. Germline CDR1 and CDR2: LNHDA and SQIVND (reference sequence). The DNA of the CDR3 is TGTGCCAGTAGTATCCAGACAGGACGATATCAGCCCCAGCATTTT. Encoded protein: CASSIQTGRYQPQHF.

This chain joins TRBV5-4 and TRBJ1-2; 9 bases line up with TRBD1. CDR1 and CDR2 from the germline V gene are SGHNT and YYREEE (reference sequence). Unmatched junction bases numbered 5, after V lost 4 bases and J lost 4 bases. There are 14 residues in the CDR3. In nucleotides, the CDR3 is TGTGCCAGCAGCATGGGACAGGGAGCCTATGGCTACACCTTC. As protein: CASSMGQGAYGYTF.

V gene TRBV6-5 combines with J gene TRBJ2-6, with D unclear. This CDR3 is 12 amino acids long. The germline V gene has CDR1 MNHEY and CDR2 SVGAGI. The V gene lost 11 bases and the J gene lost 0 bases, with 5 bases spanning the gap. In DNA, the CDR3 is TGTGCCGTCCACTCTGGGGCCAACGTCCTGACTTTC. Its translation: CAVHSGANVLTF.